A selection of T cell receptor beta chains follows, all from one sample in a study of blood T cell repertoires in COVID-19. Profiled with immunoSEQ multiplex PCR; TCRdb holds only in-frame clones, not every one. The sample records roughly 80,000 clones, about 90% being singletons. The sequenced sample consisted of peripheral blood. These receptors were obtained from a woman older than 75 with acute or convalescent COVID-19. The CDR3 runs from the conserved cysteine through the conserved F or W. D genes are given only for firm matches. Clone size is stated in some rows and not others, as once, few, many or a class when expanded.

v_call,clone_size,d_call,j_call,cdr3_aa,cdr3_nt
TRBV14,NA,NA,TRBJ1-3,CASSQDRGRSGNTIYF,TGTGCCAGCAGCCAAGATAGGGGCAGATCTGGAAACACCATATATTTT
TRBV6-5,NA,NA,TRBJ1-2,CASTGGTLSGYTF,TGTGCCAGCACCGGGGGGACGCTGTCGGGCTACACCTTC
TRBV2,NA,TRBD1,TRBJ1-5,CASSPDRGRNQPQHF,TGTGCCAGCAGTCCGGACAGGGGTCGTAATCAGCCCCAGCATTTT
TRBV4-2,NA,NA,TRBJ2-1,CASSRWDRDSGGPEQFF,TGTGCCAGCAGCCGGTGGGACAGGGATAGCGGGGGCCCTGAGCAGTTCTTC
TRBV7-7,NA,TRBD1,TRBJ2-7,CASSQGARNYEQYF,TGTGCTAGCAGCCAGGGGGCGCGGAACTACGAGCAGTACTTC
TRBV24-1,NA,TRBD2,TRBJ2-3,CATSDSSGGGKNTQYF,TGTGCCACCAGTGACTCCAGCGGGGGCGGGAAAAATACGCAGTATTTT
TRBV10-3,NA,NA,TRBJ1-4,CAISGSGSNEKLFF,TGTGCCATCAGTGGATCGGGGAGTAATGAAAAACTGTTTTTT
TRBV7-2,NA,NA,TRBJ2-2,CASSPSRGDTGELFF,TGTGCCAGCAGCCCATCACGGGGAGACACCGGGGAGCTGTTTTTT
TRBV2,NA,TRBD1,TRBJ1-4,CASNTRGAGRPTNEKLFF,TGTGCCAGCAACACCAGGGGGGCAGGGAGGCCGACTAATGAAAAACTGTTTTTT
TRBV10-3,NA,NA,TRBJ1-3,CAILQGDFGNTIYF,TGTGCCATCTTACAGGGAGATTTTGGAAACACCATATATTTT
TRBV29-1,NA,NA,TRBJ2-3,CSVLTPAGFTDTQYF,TGCAGCGTTCTCACTCCCGCCGGGTTCACAGATACGCAGTATTTT
TRBV27,NA,NA,TRBJ1-2,CASSSRTGGYGYTF,TGTGCCAGCAGTTCTAGGACGGGCGGGTATGGCTACACCTTC
TRBV7-8,few,NA,TRBJ1-2,CASSLRVGYGYTF,TGTGCCAGCAGCTTACGGGTCGGCTATGGCTACACCTTC
TRBV6-6,NA,TRBD1,TRBJ1-4,CASSRQGGKANEKLFF,TGTGCCAGCAGCCGACAGGGGGGAAAGGCTAATGAAAAACTGTTTTTT
TRBV11-2,NA,TRBD2,TRBJ2-1,CASRPPGGGNEQFF,TGTGCCAGCAGACCCCCGGGGGGGGGAAATGAGCAGTTCTTC
TRBV29-1,NA,NA,TRBJ2-3,CSVRTDTQYF,TGCAGCGTGCGTACAGATACGCAGTATTTT
TRBV4-1,NA,TRBD2,TRBJ2-5,CASSQGSLADQETQYF,TGCGCCAGCAGCCAAGGGAGTCTAGCGGACCAAGAGACCCAGTACTTC
TRBV18,NA,TRBD1,TRBJ1-4,CASSSGTGAEKLFF,TGTGCCAGCTCGTCCGGGACAGGGGCTGAAAAACTGTTTTTT
TRBV19,once,TRBD1,TRBJ2-7,CASSIKGTGGYEQYF,TGTGCCAGTAGTATAAAGGGGACAGGGGGCTACGAGCAGTACTTC
TRBV5-1,NA,TRBD2,TRBJ2-3,CASSLGLAGGGTQYF,TGCGCCAGCAGCCTGGGACTAGCGGGAGGTGGTACGCAGTATTTT
TRBV18,NA,TRBD2,TRBJ2-7,CASSELAGENDEQYF,TGTGCCAGCTCCGAACTAGCGGGAGAGAACGACGAGCAGTACTTC
TRBV27,NA,NA,TRBJ1-2,CASSLLGGNNYGYTF,TGTGCCAGCAGTCTCCTGGGGGGGAATAACTATGGCTACACCTTC